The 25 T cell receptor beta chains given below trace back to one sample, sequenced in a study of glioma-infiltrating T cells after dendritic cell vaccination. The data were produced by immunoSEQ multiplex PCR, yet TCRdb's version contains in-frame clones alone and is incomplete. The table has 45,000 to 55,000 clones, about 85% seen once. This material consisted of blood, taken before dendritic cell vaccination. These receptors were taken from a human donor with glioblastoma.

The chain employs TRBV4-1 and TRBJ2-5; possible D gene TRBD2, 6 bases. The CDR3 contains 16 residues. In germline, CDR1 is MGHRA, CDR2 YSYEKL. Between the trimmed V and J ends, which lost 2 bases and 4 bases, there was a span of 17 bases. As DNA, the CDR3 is TGCGCCAGCAGCCAAAGAACCGGGACTCGTTCAGAGACCCAGTACTTC. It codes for CASSQRTGTRSETQYF.

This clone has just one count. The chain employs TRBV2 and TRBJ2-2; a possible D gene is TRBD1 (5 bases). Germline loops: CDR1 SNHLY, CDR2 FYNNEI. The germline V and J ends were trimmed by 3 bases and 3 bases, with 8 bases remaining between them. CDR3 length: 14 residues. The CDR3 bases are TGTGCCAGCAGTGAGGACACATACACCGGGGAGCTGTTTTTT. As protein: CASSEDTYTGELFF. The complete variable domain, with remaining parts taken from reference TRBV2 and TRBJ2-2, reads EPEVTQTPSHQVTQMGQEVILRCVPISNHLYFYWYRQILGQKVEFLVSFYNNEISEKSEIFDDQFSVERPDGSNFTLKIRSTKLEDSAMYFCASSEDTYTGELFFGEGSRLTVL.

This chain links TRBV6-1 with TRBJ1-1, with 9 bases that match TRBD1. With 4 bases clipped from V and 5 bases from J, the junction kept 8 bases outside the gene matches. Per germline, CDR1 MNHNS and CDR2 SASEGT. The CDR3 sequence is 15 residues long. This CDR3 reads CASSGGTGWVTEAFF. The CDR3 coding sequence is TGTGCCAGCAGTGGGGGGACAGGGTGGGTTACTGAAGCTTTCTTT.

The CDR3 loop is CAGPEDSLMNTEAFF. The CDR3 DNA follows: TGTGCCGGCCCCGAGGACAGCCTCATGAACACTGAAGCTTTCTTT. This chain uses TRBV30 with TRBJ1-1; weak D call: TRBD1 (6 bases). The V gene lost 8 bases and the J gene lost 0 bases, with 19 bases spanning the gap. The CDR3 length is 15 residues. The germline V gene has CDR1 GTSNPN and CDR2 SVGIG (reference sequence).

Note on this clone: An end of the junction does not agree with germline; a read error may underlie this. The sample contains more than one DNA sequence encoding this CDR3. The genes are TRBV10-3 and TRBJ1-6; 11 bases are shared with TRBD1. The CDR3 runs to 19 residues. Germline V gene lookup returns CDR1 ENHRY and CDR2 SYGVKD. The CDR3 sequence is CADWKTGTGGPLYNSPLHF. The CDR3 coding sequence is TGTGCCGACTGGAAAACCGGGACAGGGGGTCCGCTTTATAATTCCCCCCTCCACTTT.

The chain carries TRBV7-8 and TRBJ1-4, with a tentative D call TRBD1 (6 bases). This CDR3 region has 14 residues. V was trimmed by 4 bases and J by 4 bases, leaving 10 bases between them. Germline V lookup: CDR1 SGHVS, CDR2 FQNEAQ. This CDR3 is CASSSPGVNEKLFF. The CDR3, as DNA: TGTGCCAGCAGCTCACCAGGGGTTAATGAAAAACTGTTTTTT.

The CDR3 sequence: CASSQTTSGGLDTQYF. CDR3 bases: TGTGCCAGCAGCCAAACAACTAGCGGGGGGCTTGATACGCAGTATTTT. This chain connects TRBV4-2 to TRBJ2-3; 12 bases fit TRBD2. The trim removed 2 bases at V and 6 bases at J, leaving 6 bases unmatched. Germline V gene data show CDR1 as LGHNA and CDR2 as YNFKEQ. The CDR3 covers 16 residues.

The CDR3 sequence: CASSLGGGNTGELFF. The CDR3 nucleotides are TGTGCCAGCAGCTTAGGCGGGGGGAACACCGGGGAGCTGTTTTTT. The chain recombines TRBV11-3 with TRBJ2-2, with 7 nucleotides matching TRBD2. Germline assignment: CDR1 SGHNT and CDR2 YENEEA. This CDR3 is 15 amino acids long. The J segment lost 1 base and the V segment lost 1 base, leaving 0 bases of the junction unmatched.

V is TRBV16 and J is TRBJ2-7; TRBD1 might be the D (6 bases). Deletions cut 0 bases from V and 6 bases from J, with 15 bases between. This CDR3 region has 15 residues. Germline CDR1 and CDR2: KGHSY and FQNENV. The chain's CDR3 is CASSQSATGLAEQYF. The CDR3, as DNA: TGTGCCAGCAGCCAATCCGCGACAGGTCTCGCCGAGCAGTACTTC.

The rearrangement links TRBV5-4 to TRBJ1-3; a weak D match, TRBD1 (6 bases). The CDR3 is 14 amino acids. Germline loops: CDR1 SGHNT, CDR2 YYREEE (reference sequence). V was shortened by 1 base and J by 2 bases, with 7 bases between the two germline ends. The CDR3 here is CASSLTGPGNTIYF. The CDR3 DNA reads TGTGCCAGCAGCTTGACAGGGCCTGGAAACACCATATATTTT.

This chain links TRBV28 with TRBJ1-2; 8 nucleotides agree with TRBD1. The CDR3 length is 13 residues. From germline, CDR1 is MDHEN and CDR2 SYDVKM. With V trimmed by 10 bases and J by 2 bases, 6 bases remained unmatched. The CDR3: CAITTGVNYGYTF. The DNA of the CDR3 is TGTGCCATCACGACAGGGGTAAACTATGGCTACACCTTC.

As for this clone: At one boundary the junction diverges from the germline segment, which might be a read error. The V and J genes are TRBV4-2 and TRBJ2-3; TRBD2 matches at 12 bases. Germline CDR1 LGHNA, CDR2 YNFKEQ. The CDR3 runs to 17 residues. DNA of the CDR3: TGTGCCGGCAGCCAGCCGACTAGCGGGAGAGTGGCAGATACGCAGTATTTT. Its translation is CAGSQPTSGRVADTQYF.

CDR3 region: CASSPGQGENYGYTF. Here the CDR3 DNA reads TGCGCCAGCAGCCCCGGACAGGGAGAGAACTATGGCTACACCTTC. V is TRBV5-1 and J is TRBJ1-2; 8 bases match TRBD1. J lost 2 bases, V lost 4 bases, and 7 bases had no gene match. Per the germline V gene, CDR1 is SGHRS and CDR2 is YFSETQ. The CDR3 contains 15 residues.

DNA of the CDR3: TGTGCCAGCAGGGGACAGGGAAACTATGGCTACACCTTC. Its translation is CASRGQGNYGYTF. V and J are TRBV4-2 and TRBJ1-2; 9 bases fit TRBD1. CDR1 LGHNA and CDR2 YNFKEQ come from the germline V gene. The junction had 1 base not matched to a gene; V was cut back by 6 bases and J by 2 bases. The CDR3 runs to 13 residues.

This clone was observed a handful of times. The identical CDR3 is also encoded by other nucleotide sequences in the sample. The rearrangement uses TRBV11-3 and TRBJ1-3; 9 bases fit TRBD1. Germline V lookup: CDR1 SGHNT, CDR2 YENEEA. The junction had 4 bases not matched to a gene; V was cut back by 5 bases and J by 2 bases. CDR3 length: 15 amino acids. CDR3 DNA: TGTGCCAGCAGCCCAGGACAGGGGCCTGGAAACACCATATATTTT. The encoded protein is CASSPGQGPGNTIYF.

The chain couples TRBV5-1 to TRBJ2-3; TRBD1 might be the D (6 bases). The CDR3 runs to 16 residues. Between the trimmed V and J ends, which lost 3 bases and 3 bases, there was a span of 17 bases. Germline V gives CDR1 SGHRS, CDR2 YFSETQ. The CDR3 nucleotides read TGCGCCAGCAGCTCGTCCCTCAGGGGATCGACAGATACGCAGTATTTT. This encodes CASSSSLRGSTDTQYF.

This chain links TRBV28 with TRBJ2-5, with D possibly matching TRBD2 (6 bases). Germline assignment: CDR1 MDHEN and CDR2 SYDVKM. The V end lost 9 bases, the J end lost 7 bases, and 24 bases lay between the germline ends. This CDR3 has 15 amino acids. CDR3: CARGSSGSLGGTQYF. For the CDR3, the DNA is TGTGCCAGGGGGAGTAGCGGCTCCCTCGGCGGGACCCAGTACTTC.

The CDR3 spells CASSVSGTGNNYGYTF. CDR3 DNA: TGTGCCAGCAGCGTATCCGGGACAGGGAATAACTATGGCTACACCTTC. The genes are TRBV9 and TRBJ1-2; the match to TRBD1 covers 9 bases. CDR3 length equals 16 residues. Germline V gene sequence: CDR1 SGDLS, CDR2 YYNGEE. V trimming: 1 base; J trimming: 1 base; junction bases outside the gene matches: 5.

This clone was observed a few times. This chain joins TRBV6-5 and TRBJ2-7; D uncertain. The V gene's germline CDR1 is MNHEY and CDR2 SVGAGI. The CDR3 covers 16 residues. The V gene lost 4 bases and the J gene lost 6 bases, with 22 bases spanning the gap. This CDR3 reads CASSSLMAVASGEQYF. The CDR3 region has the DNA TGTGCCAGCAGTTCCCTGATGGCAGTCGCGTCGGGCGAGCAGTACTTC.

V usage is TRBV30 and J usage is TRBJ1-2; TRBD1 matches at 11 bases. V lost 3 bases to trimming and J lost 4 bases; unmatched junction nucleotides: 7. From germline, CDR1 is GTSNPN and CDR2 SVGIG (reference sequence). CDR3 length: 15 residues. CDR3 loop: CAWSAVGTGGYGYTF. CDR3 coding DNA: TGTGCCTGGAGCGCTGTTGGGACAGGGGGCTATGGCTACACCTTC.

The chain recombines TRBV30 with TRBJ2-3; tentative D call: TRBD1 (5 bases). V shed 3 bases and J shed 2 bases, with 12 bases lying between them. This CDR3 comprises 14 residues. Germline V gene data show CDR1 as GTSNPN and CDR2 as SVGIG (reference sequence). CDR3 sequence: CAWSRYRSTDTQYF. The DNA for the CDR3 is TGTGCCTGGAGCCGTTACAGGTCCACAGATACGCAGTATTTT.

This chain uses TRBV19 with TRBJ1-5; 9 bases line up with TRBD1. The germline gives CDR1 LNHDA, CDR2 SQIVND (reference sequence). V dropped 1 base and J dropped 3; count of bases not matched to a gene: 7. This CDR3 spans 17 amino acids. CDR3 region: CASSIGGWTGVNQPQHF. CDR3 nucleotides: TGTGCCAGTAGTATAGGGGGCTGGACAGGGGTCAATCAGCCCCAGCATTTT.

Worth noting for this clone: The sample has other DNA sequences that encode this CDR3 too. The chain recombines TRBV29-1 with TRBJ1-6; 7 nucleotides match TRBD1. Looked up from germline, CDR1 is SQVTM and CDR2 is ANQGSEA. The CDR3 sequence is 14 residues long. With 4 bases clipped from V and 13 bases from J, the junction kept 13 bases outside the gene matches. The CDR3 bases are TGCAGCGTTGCTACAACAGGGGAAGGCTCCCCCCTCCACTTT. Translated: CSVATTGEGSPLHF.

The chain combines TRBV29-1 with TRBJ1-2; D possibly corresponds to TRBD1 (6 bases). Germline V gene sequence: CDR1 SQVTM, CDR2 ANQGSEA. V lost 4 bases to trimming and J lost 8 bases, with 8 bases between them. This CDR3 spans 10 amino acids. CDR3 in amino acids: CSVVGGGYTF. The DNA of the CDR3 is TGCAGCGTTGTAGGGGGAGGCTACACCTTC.

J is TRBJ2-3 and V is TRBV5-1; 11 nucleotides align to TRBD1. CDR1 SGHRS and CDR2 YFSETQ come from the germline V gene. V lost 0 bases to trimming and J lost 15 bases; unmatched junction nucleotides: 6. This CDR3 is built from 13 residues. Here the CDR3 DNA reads TGCGCCAGCAGCTTGGCGGGGACAGGGGGAAAATATTTT. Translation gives CASSLAGTGGKYF.